This T cell receptor beta chain was captured by sequencing in a study of shared clonotypes between healthy human individuals. TCRdb keeps only in-frame clones here, not all; method: immunoSEQ multiplex PCR. The sample has hundreds of thousands of clones, approximately 95% seen once. The naive CD8 subset, CD45RO-negative cells positively selected for CCR7, excluded terminally differentiated effector memory CD45RA+ cells. There were only Caucasian adults among the donors, and all lived in Nashville, Tennessee. General study points: The study found lower generation probabilities in non-shared clonotypes than in those shared by all four donors. Among donors, the sharing of clonotypes was expected to be influenced by sequencing depth. Roughly 4.7% was the fraction of naive CD4 clonotypes found shared across a few donors.

Germline CDR1 reads MDHEN; CDR2 reads SYDVKM. CDR3 length equals 16 residues. V was cut by 8 bases and J by 0 bases, with 19 bases left in between. A word on this clone: What it recognizes is unknown.

This TCR came from a woman under 40 in good health. Specimen: naive CD8+ T cells sorted from blood. The chain combines TRBV28 with TRBJ1-2; D is possibly TRBD1 (5 bases). The CDR3 DNA is TGTGCCAGCGGAGGGGTGAGGTCCATCACTAACTATGGCTACACCTTC. Amino acids: CASGGVRSITNYGYTF.